This is a list of T cell receptor beta chains from one sample in a study of blood T cell repertoires in COVID-19. TCRdb's table, derived via immunoSEQ multiplex PCR, lists solely in-frame clones and lacks some. The profile covers about 480,000 clones, with about 85% appearing a single time and around 8% taken by the ten largest. Source material: PBMCs or T cells enriched from blood (not recorded which). The receptors originated from a woman aged 60 to 75 who had recovered from COVID-19. Both conserved end residues are part of each CDR3. A D gene is named only where the DNA matches it firmly. The listing skips clone size in some rows; elsewhere it reads once, few, many or a size class.

size | D | J | V | DNA | CDR3
- | - | TRBJ2-2 | TRBV5-1 | TGCGCCATTCAGAGGGGGACCGGGGAGCTGTTTTTT | CAIQRGTGELFF
- | - | TRBJ1-5 | TRBV19 | TGTGCCAGTAGGGAGGGGGGGGCCCTTCAGCCCCAGCATTTT | CASREGGALQPQHF
once | TRBD1 | TRBJ2-1 | TRBV29-1 | TGCAGCGGTTGGACAGGGGGGAGAAATGAGCAGTTCTTC | CSGWTGGRNEQFF
- | TRBD1 | TRBJ1-4 | TRBV5-4 | TGTGCCAGCAGCCCAGGGACAGGGATGAATCAAAAACTGTTTTTT | CASSPGTGMNQKLFF
- | - | TRBJ1-2 | TRBV24-1 | TGTGCCACCAGTGATTTTGGGGGAGGTGGCTACACCTTC | CATSDFGGGGYTF
- | - | TRBJ1-1 | TRBV7-6 | TGTGCCAGCAGCTTACTTAGGAACACTGAAGCTTTCTTT | CASSLLRNTEAFF
- | TRBD1 | TRBJ2-3 | TRBV2 | TGTGCCAGCAGTGTGGACAGGGACCTCACAGATACGCAGTATTTT | CASSVDRDLTDTQYF
- | TRBD1 | TRBJ2-2 | TRBV6-5 | TGTGCCAGCGCCCGGGACAGCGCGAACACCGGGGAGCTGTTTTTT | CASARDSANTGELFF
- | - | TRBJ2-1 | TRBV5-1 | TGCGCCAGCAGCGAGCCGAGGGATGGATGGTATGACAATGAGCAGTTCTTC | CASSEPRDGWYDNEQFF
- | TRBD1 | TRBJ1-2 | TRBV30 | TGTGCCTGGAGCACGGGGCAGGGGGTTTATGGCTACACCTTC | CAWSTGQGVYGYTF
- | TRBD1 | TRBJ1-4 | TRBV29-1 | TGCAGCGTTGAATTACAGGGGTTCGGTCAACTGTTTTTT | CSVELQGFGQLFF
- | TRBD1 | TRBJ1-2 | TRBV5-6 | TGTGCCAGCAGCGCCGGACAGGGAGGCTATGGCTACACCTTC | CASSAGQGGYGYTF
- | TRBD2 | TRBJ2-5 | TRBV6-6 | TGTGCCAGCAGACCTAGCGGGGGACGAGAGACCCAGTACTTC | CASRPSGGRETQYF
- | - | TRBJ2-2 | TRBV10-3 | TGTGCCATCAGTGATCAAGGACAGAACACCGGGGAGCTGTTTTTT | CAISDQGQNTGELFF
- | - | TRBJ1-2 | TRBV24-1 | TGTGCCACCAGTGATTATGGGGCCAGATCGTTTAAAGGCTACACCTTC | CATSDYGARSFKGYTF
- | - | TRBJ2-5 | TRBV29-1 | TGCAGCGTTGAAAAAGGCCGGGGAGAGACCCAGTACTTC | CSVEKGRGETQYF
- | - | TRBJ2-1 | TRBV10-3 | TGTGCCATCAGTGAAAAGGCAGGGAACATAAGGAACCCCCACAATGAGCAGTTCTTC | CAISEKAGNIRNPHNEQFF
- | - | TRBJ2-5 | TRBV24-1 | TGTGCCACCAGTGTTGACAGCCTCCAAGAGACCCAGTACTTC | CATSVDSLQETQYF
- | - | TRBJ1-1 | TRBV10-3 | TGTGCCATCAGTGAGTCGGCCAGGGAAGCTTTCTTT | CAISESAREAFF
- | - | TRBJ2-3 | TRBV19 | TGTGCCAGTAGTATCGGTGATACGCAGTATTTT | CASSIGDTQYF
- | TRBD1 | TRBJ2-1 | TRBV3-1/TRBV3-2 | TGTGCCAGCAGCCCTCGACAGGGGGTGACCTACAATGAGCAGTTCTTC | CASSPRQGVTYNEQFF
- | - | TRBJ1-1 | TRBV29-1 | TGCAGCGTTTCGCGGAACACTGAAGCTTTCTTT | CSVSRNTEAFF
- | - | TRBJ2-1 | TRBV24-1 | TGTGCCACCAGTCCATACGACAGGAGCTCCTACAATGAGCAGTTCTTC | CATSPYDRSSYNEQFF
once | - | TRBJ2-1 | TRBV5-1 | TGCGCCAGCAGCTCGACAACCACTCCATACAATGAGCAGTTCTTC | CASSSTTTPYNEQFF
- | - | TRBJ2-3 | TRBV2 | TGTGCCAGCTTCTTCGGAGGGGGACACAGGGGATGGTCAGATACGCAGTATTTT | CASFFGGGHRGWSDTQYF
few | - | TRBJ2-1 | TRBV2 | TGTGCCAGCAGTGACAGGGCGTCTTACAATGAGCAGTTCTTC | CASSDRASYNEQFF
once | - | TRBJ1-2 | TRBV13 | TGTGCCAGCACCGAACGGGGGGGATTGGGAGGCTACACCTTC | CASTERGGLGGYTF
- | TRBD1 | TRBJ2-1 | TRBV5-1 | TGCGCCAGCAGCCCCAGGACAGGGAGCTCCTACAATGAGCAGTTCTTC | CASSPRTGSSYNEQFF
once | - | TRBJ2-5 | TRBV5-8 | TGTGCCAGCAGCTTGAGTGGCGGAGGGCTGCGGGCCCAGTACTTC | CASSLSGGGLRAQYF
- | TRBD1 | TRBJ1-6 | TRBV5-1 | TGCGCCAGCAGCTCCTTGAAGGACAGGGGTCTTGGCTCACCCCTCCACTTT | CASSSLKDRGLGSPLHF
- | - | TRBJ1-2 | TRBV5-1 | TGCGCCAGCAGCTTGGAAGTACAGCCGGTATTGAGCTACACCTTC | CASSLEVQPVLSYTF
- | - | TRBJ1-1 | TRBV5-1 | TGCGCCAGCCACCGCAGTTCCTACACTGAAGCTTTCTTT | CASHRSSYTEAFF
- | TRBD2 | TRBJ2-3 | TRBV5-1 | TGCGCCAGCAGCTTAAGGAACAGCGTAGAGCGGGGAGCCACAGATACGCAGTATTTT | CASSLRNSVERGATDTQYF
- | TRBD1 | TRBJ1-1 | TRBV5-1 | TGCGCCAGCCGGACAGGGGGCCTTAACACTGAAGCTTTCTTT | CASRTGGLNTEAFF
once | TRBD1 | TRBJ2-6 | TRBV9 | TGTGCCAGCAGCGAGGCCACAGGGGCTGGGGCCAACGTCCTGACTTTC | CASSEATGAGANVLTF